This TCR beta chain was sequenced during a study of blood T cell repertoires in COVID-19. Recovered status applied to Cohort 3 donors who had two consecutive negative PCRs. It also applied to those with clearance or with symptom resolution. The germline CDR1 and CDR2 sequences are SGHTS and YDEGEE. CDR3 size: 15 residues. V shed 2 bases and J shed 3 bases, with 12 bases lying between them. The protocol was immunoSEQ multiplex PCR, while the TCRdb copy is restricted to in-frame clones and leaves out a portion. The table has some 330,000 clones, about 92% seen once; the top ten hold about 18%. V and J are TRBV5-8 and TRBJ1-5; D is undetermined. This clonotype was sampled from a woman aged 25-40 years who had recovered from COVID-19. Sequencing input: PBMCs or T cells enriched from blood (not recorded which). DNA for the CDR3: TGTGCCAGCAGCTTATCGGTTACCTTCAATCAGCCCCAGCATTTT. Encoded protein: CASSLSVTFNQPQHF.